This is a list of T cell receptor beta chains from one sample in a study of blood T cell repertoires in COVID-19. Only in-frame clones appear in the TCRdb table, and some are missing; sequencing was by immunoSEQ multiplex PCR. The table has a few hundred thousand clones, roughly 88% seen once. Sequencing used peripheral blood. The receptors here all came from a human donor with COVID-19, enrolled during active disease. The donor label of this sample is uncertain. Both conserved end residues are part of each CDR3. D genes are given only for firm matches. A clone size is listed for some rows: how often the clone was seen (once, few, many), or a class if it is expanded.

CDR3 | D | V | length | size | J
CASSRQGKTSPLHF | TRBD1 | TRBV6-5 | 14 | many | TRBJ1-6
CASAPTGGPETQYF | - | TRBV12-5 | 14 | few | TRBJ2-5
CASSRDRGETQYF | TRBD1 | TRBV11-1 | 13 | few | TRBJ2-5
CASSARVSSGNTIYF | - | TRBV9 | 15 | - | TRBJ1-3
CASSLVSVNNEQFF | - | TRBV5-1 | 14 | - | TRBJ2-1
CASSEARVGEYSNQPQHF | - | TRBV6-1 | 18 | - | TRBJ1-5
CASRQTGEGNTIYF | TRBD1 | TRBV3-1/TRBV3-2 | 14 | - | TRBJ1-3
CASSSTRGSPLHF | - | TRBV7-9 | 13 | - | TRBJ1-6
CASSPLVAEIYNEQFF | - | TRBV28 | 16 | - | TRBJ2-1
CASSSAGQGTYNEQFF | TRBD1 | TRBV5-1 | 16 | - | TRBJ2-1